This TCR beta chain was profiled in a study of human T cells and chemical hapten exposure. Overall study: Researchers reported sensitizing a 2 cm by 2 cm upper inner arm skin site with 2% DPC. Patients got weekly scalp diphenylcyclopropenone doses over the roughly 24-week study. Patch tests of 0.01% DPC on the upper back were read at 6 days. Predominantly women, the patients had alopecia areata, totalis or universalis.

Each CDR3 protein gets one entry after TCRdb re-called the RACE reads with MiXCR. Here the sample spans tens of thousands of distinct CDR3 sequences, around 11% being singletons. This clonotype was seen more than once but under ten times. Time point reported: pre-sensitization, week 0. Treatment reported: therapeutic diphenylcyclopropenone sensitization with weekly scalp DPC. This receptor was taken from a woman between 40 and 55 years old with alopecia areata. Some clones in this sample may be carry-over from other donors' samples. This specimen consisted of whole blood, obtained in connection with sensitization to the hapten diphenylcyclopropenone (DPC).

The CDR3 nucleotides read TGTGCCAGCAGTCGGACTAGCGGGGGCCAAACGCAGTATTTT. Protein: CASSRTSGGQTQYF. The V and J genes are TRBV7-2 and TRBJ2-3, with 13 bases matching TRBD2. The CDR3 totals 14 residues. Per germline, CDR1 SGHTA and CDR2 FQGNSA. The J segment lost 9 bases and the V segment lost 6 bases, leaving 6 bases of the junction unmatched.